The 2 T cell receptor beta chains below come from one sample, sequenced in a study of blood T cells in healthy people across ages. The authors ran a second PCR of about 6 to 12 cycles using a sample-barcoded 5' primer and a J-beta primer mix. TCRdb processed the 5' RACE reads anew with MiXCR; each CDR3 protein has one entry. Of about 600,000 distinct CDR3 sequences detected, around 50% appear once; the ten largest clones hold around 25%. Sequencing was carried out using blood. The receptors were sampled from an elderly man in good health.

The chain has TRBV4-1 and TRBJ1-1; no clear D. The V gene lost 2 bases and the J gene lost 1 base, with 23 bases spanning the gap. CDR1 is MGHRA and CDR2 is YSYEKL in the germline V gene. The CDR3 is 19 amino acids. CDR3 loop: CASSQPFIEKGFGNTEAFF. CDR3 DNA: TGCGCCAGCAGCCAACCCTTTATAGAAAAAGGATTCGGGAACACTGAAGCTTTCTTT.

The rearrangement uses TRBV3-1 and TRBJ2-1, with a possible D match to TRBD1 (6 bases). Trimming removed 4 bases at V and 4 bases at J, with 11 bases between. CDR3 size: 14 residues. The germline gives CDR1 LGHDT, CDR2 YNNKEL (reference sequence). CDR3 sequence: CASSRNRAYNEQFF. The CDR3 DNA follows: TGTGCCAGCAGCCGGAACAGGGCTTACAATGAGCAGTTCTTC.